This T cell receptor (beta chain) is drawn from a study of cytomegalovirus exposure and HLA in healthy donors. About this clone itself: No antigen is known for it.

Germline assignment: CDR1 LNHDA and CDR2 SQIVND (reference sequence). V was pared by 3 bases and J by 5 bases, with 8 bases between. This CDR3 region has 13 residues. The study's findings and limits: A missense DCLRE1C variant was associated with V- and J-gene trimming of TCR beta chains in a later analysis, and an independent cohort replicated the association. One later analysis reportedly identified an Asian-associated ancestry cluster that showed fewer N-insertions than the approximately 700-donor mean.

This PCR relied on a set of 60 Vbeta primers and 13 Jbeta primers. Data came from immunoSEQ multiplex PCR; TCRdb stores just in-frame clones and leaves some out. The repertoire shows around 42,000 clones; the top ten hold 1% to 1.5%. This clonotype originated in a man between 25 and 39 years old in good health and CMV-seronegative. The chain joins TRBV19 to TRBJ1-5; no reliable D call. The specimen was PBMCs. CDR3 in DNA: TGTGCCAGTAGTATTCGGGGAGATCAGCCCCAGCATTTT. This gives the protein CASSIRGDQPQHF. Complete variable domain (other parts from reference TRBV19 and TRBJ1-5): DGGITQSPKYLFRKEGQNVTLSCEQNLNHDAMYWYRQDPGQGLRLIYYSQIVNDFQKGDIAEGYSVSREKKESFPLTVTSAQKNPTAFYLCASSIRGDQPQHFGDGTRLSIL.